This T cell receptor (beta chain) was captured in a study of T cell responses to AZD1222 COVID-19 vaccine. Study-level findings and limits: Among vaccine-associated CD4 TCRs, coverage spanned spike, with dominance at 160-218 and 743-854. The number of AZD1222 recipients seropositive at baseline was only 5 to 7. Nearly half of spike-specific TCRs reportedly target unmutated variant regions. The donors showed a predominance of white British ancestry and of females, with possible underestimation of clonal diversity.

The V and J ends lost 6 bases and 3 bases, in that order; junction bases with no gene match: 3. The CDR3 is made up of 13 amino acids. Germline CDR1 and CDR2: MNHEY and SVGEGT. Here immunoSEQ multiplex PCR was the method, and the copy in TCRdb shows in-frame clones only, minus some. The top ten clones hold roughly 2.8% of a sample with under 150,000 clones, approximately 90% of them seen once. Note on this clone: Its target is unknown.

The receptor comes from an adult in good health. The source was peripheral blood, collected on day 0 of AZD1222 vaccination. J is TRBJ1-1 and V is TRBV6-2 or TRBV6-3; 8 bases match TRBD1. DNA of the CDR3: TGTGCCAGCAGCCCGACAGGGGACACTGAAGCTTTCTTT. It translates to CASSPTGDTEAFF.